This TCR beta chain is drawn from a study of OX40 agonist ivuxolimab in advanced cancers. The germline V gene has CDR1 SGHRS and CDR2 YFSETQ. The V gene lost 1 base and the J gene lost 0 bases, with 11 bases spanning the gap. The CDR3 spans 15 residues. Study findings and constraints: Low normalized T-cell clonal expansion also characterized some of the nonresponders.

The repertoire was sequenced with immunoSEQ multiplex PCR; TCRdb's copy has only in-frame clones and lacks some. The table includes about 64,000 clones, 80% to 90% detected once. About this clone itself: Antigen specificity is unknown.

The chain recombines TRBV5-1 with TRBJ2-7; the D gene is possibly TRBD1 (5 bases). The sequence was obtained from an adult with an advanced solid tumor such as melanoma, head and neck, liver or kidney cancer. The input for sequencing was CD4+ or CD8+ T cells sorted from blood, taken in a trial of the OX40 agonist ivuxolimab. CDR3 in DNA: TGCGCCAGCAGCTTGTTTATCCAGGGCTCCTACGAGCAGTACTTC. As protein: CASSLFIQGSYEQYF.